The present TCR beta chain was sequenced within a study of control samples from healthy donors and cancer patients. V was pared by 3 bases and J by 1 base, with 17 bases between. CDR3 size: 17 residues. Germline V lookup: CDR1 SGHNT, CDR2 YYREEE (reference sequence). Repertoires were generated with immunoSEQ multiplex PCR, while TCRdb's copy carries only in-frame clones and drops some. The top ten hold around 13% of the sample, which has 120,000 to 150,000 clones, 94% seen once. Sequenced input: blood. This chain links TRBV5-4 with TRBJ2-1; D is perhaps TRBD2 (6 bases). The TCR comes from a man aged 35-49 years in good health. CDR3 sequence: CASSSSGGGPSYNEQFF. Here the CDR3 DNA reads TGTGCCAGCAGCTCGAGCGGCGGAGGGCCATCCTACAATGAGCAGTTCTTC.